One sample yielded the 30 T cell receptor beta chains listed below, sequenced in a study of cytomegalovirus exposure and HLA in healthy donors. Use of 60 Vbeta and 13 Jbeta primers characterized the PCR. The assay was immunoSEQ multiplex PCR, and TCRdb's table has in-frame clones only and misses some. The table shows 130,000 to 150,000 clones, with over 70% occurring only once. Source material: PBMCs. All receptors derive from a man aged 40-49 years in good health and CMV-seronegative.

The chain couples TRBV2 to TRBJ2-7, with 10 bases lining up with TRBD1. V was pared by 1 base and J by 0 bases, with 0 bases of the junction left unmatched. The CDR3 totals 15 residues. CDR1 and CDR2 from the germline V gene are SNHLY and FYNNEI. Here the CDR3 reads CASSEGQGASYEQYF. The CDR3 bases are TGTGCCAGCAGTGAAGGACAGGGGGCCTCCTACGAGCAGTACTTC.

The rearrangement joins TRBV7-9 to TRBJ2-3; D is undetermined. Germline loops: CDR1 SEHNR, CDR2 FQNEAQ (reference sequence). V lost 5 bases and J lost 0, with 12 bases in between. The CDR3 loop spans 15 amino acids. DNA of the CDR3: TGTGCCAGCAGCCCGGTCTCTACTAGCACAGATACGCAGTATTTT. Protein product: CASSPVSTSTDTQYF.

The V call is TRBV18, the J call TRBJ1-1, with TRBD1 matching 9 bases. Losses at the gene ends were 4 bases for V and 1 base for J; bases not matched to a gene: 4. The CDR3 is made up of 15 amino acids. Germline-derived CDR1 and CDR2 are KGHSH and LQKENI. The chain's CDR3 is CASSLQGQGNTEAFF. DNA of the CDR3: TGTGCCAGCTCACTGCAGGGACAGGGGAACACTGAAGCTTTCTTT.

The chain couples TRBV11-3 to TRBJ2-2; no clear D. V dropped 5 bases and J dropped 6 bases, with 4 bases sitting between them. The CDR3 has 11 amino acids. Germline values: CDR1 SGHNT, CDR2 YENEEA. In DNA form, the CDR3 reads TGTGCCAGCAGCCTTCCCGGGGAGCTGTTTTTT. Protein: CASSLPGELFF.

This chain links TRBV6-1 with TRBJ2-2; 9 bases align to TRBD1. From germline, CDR1 is MNHNS and CDR2 SASEGT. The junction had 6 bases not matched to a gene; V was cut back by 1 base and J by 6 bases. The CDR3 loop spans 16 amino acids. The CDR3 region has the DNA TGTGCCAGCAGTGAAGGGACAGGGGTTGTCGCCGGGGAGCTGTTTTTT. This encodes CASSEGTGVVAGELFF.

The genes are TRBV7-2 and TRBJ2-7, with TRBD1 matching 9 bases. CDR1 and CDR2 (germline): SGHTA, FQGNSA. With 1 base clipped from V and 4 bases from J, the junction kept 8 bases outside the gene matches. CDR3 length: 16 residues. CDR3 in amino acids: CASSLVSGQGQYEQYF. Written as DNA, the CDR3 is TGTGCCAGCAGCTTAGTCTCTGGACAGGGGCAATACGAGCAGTACTTC.

J is TRBJ2-5 and V is TRBV7-6, with 10 bases lining up with TRBD2. Germline CDR1 is SGHVS and CDR2 is FNYEAQ. The length of the CDR3 is 16 residues. The trim removed 1 base at V and 2 bases at J, leaving 4 bases unmatched. As DNA, the CDR3 is TGTGCCAGCAGCTTAGGTAGCGGGGGGAAGCAAGAGACCCAGTACTTC. This gives the protein CASSLGSGGKQETQYF.

This rearrangement joins TRBV18 to TRBJ1-4, with a tentative D call TRBD1 (5 bases). The CDR3 covers 14 residues. The germline CDR1 and CDR2 sequences are KGHSH and LQKENI. V was trimmed by 6 bases and J by 9 bases, leaving 17 bases between them. CDR3 residues: CASSDIQGVQKLFF. CDR3 sequence (DNA): TGTGCCAGCTCCGACATCCAGGGCGTACAAAAACTGTTTTTT. Based on the CDR3 plus reference TRBV18 and TRBJ1-4, the full variable domain is NAGVMQNPRHLVRRRGQEARLRCSPMKGHSHVYWYRQLPEEGLKFMVYLQKENIIDESGMPKERFSAEFPKEGPSILRIQQVVRGDSAAYFCASSDIQGVQKLFFGSGTQLSVL.

This clone was detected only once. The chain carries TRBV2 and TRBJ2-3; no clear D. Germline loops: CDR1 SNHLY, CDR2 FYNNEI. V was pared by 5 bases and J by 2 bases, with 11 bases between. CDR3 length: 14 amino acids. CDR3 amino acids: CASSHRQATDTQYF. For the CDR3, the DNA is TGTGCCAGCAGTCACCGACAAGCCACAGATACGCAGTATTTT.

V gene TRBV10-1 combines with J gene TRBJ2-2; D is perhaps TRBD1 (6 bases). This CDR3 comprises 14 residues. Per germline, CDR1 WNHNN and CDR2 SYGVQD (reference sequence). The V end was cut by 2 bases, the J end by 6 bases, with 10 bases between. The CDR3 spells CASSEGTGSGELFF. CDR3 sequence (DNA): TGCGCCAGCAGTGAGGGTACAGGGTCCGGGGAGCTGTTTTTT.

The sample holds a few counts of this clone. V gene TRBV25-1 combines with J gene TRBJ1-2; the match to TRBD1 covers 9 bases. Per the germline V gene, CDR1 is MGHDK and CDR2 is SYGVNS. CDR3 size: 15 residues. The V gene end was trimmed by 2 bases and the J gene end by 4 bases; junction bases not matched to a gene: 5. The CDR3 loop reads CASSEPGQGVYGYTF. Written as DNA, the CDR3 is TGTGCCAGCAGTGAACCGGGACAGGGTGTCTATGGCTACACCTTC.

The chain has TRBV10-1 and TRBJ2-7, with D uncertain. Trimming stripped 2 bases from V and 1 base from J, with 9 bases between. The CDR3 spans 14 residues. In germline, CDR1 is WNHNN, CDR2 SYGVQD (reference sequence). The CDR3 spells CASSESPASYEQYF. The CDR3 DNA reads TGCGCCAGCAGTGAGAGTCCAGCGTCCTACGAGCAGTACTTC.

The chain links TRBV5-6 to TRBJ2-1; 12 bases fit TRBD2. The CDR3 consists of 18 residues. Germline CDR1 SGHDT, CDR2 YYEEEE. V shed 4 bases and J 6 bases; nucleotides not matched to a gene: 14. CDR3 sequence (DNA): TGTGCCAGCAGCGATGAGGGGATCCTAGCGGGGGGGTTCAATGAGCAGTTCTTC. This encodes CASSDEGILAGGFNEQFF.

The rearrangement links TRBV4-3 to TRBJ2-2; 10 bases fit TRBD1. Germline loops: CDR1 LGHNA, CDR2 YSLEER. V gave up 4 bases and J gave up 6 bases; unmatched junction bases: 8. The CDR3 is made up of 16 amino acids. The CDR3 DNA reads as TGCGCCAGCAGCCTATCCGGGACAGGGGAAGCCGGGGAGCTGTTTTTT. It yields the protein CASSLSGTGEAGELFF.

This sequence joins TRBV5-1 and TRBJ2-3, with TRBD2 matching over 13 bases. The V segment lost 4 bases and the J segment 7 bases; nucleotides outside the gene matches: 9. In germline, CDR1 is SGHRS, CDR2 YFSETQ. The CDR3 totals 16 residues. CDR3 bases: TGCGCCAGCAGCCAGGGACTAGCGGGACCTGGTTATACGCAGTATTTT. It encodes CASSQGLAGPGYTQYF.

The genes are TRBV5-4 and TRBJ2-1; 15 positions agree with TRBD2. Germline V gene data show CDR1 as SGHNT and CDR2 as YYREEE (reference sequence). This CDR3 is built from 16 residues. V shed 4 bases, J shed 9 bases, and the junction held 8 bases outside the gene matches. CDR3: CASSPWTSGGAGEQFF. In nucleotides, the CDR3 is TGTGCCAGCAGCCCCTGGACTAGCGGGGGGGCAGGTGAGCAGTTCTTC.

The chain carries TRBV6-1 and TRBJ1-5; D remains unclear. From germline, CDR1 is MNHNS and CDR2 SASEGT. Trimming removed 9 bases from V and 6 bases from J, with 18 bases in between. CDR3 size: 14 residues. CDR3 loop: CASRESAGGQPQHF. CDR3 DNA: TGTGCCAGTAGAGAATCGGCGGGAGGTCAGCCCCAGCATTTT.

The rearrangement joins TRBV6-1 to TRBJ1-2; tentatively, D is TRBD1 (5 bases). The CDR3 loop spans 18 amino acids. Germline V lookup: CDR1 MNHNS, CDR2 SASEGT. The V end was cut by 2 bases, the J end by 3 bases, with 22 bases between. CDR3 coding DNA: TGTGCCAGCAGTGAATACGCGCTGACGCCCGGGGGGTACTATGGCTACACCTTC. This gives the protein CASSEYALTPGGYYGYTF.

The J gene is TRBJ2-5, the V gene TRBV6-5; TRBD2 is a possible D gene (6 bases). The J call may be wrong; the DNA end is better matched by TRBJ2-7. Germline V CDR1 and CDR2: MNHEY, SVGAGI. The CDR3 is 14 residues long. The CDR3 bases are TGTGCCAGCAGCCGCGGGGCGAGCTACTACGAGCAGTACTTC. Its translation: CASSRGASYYEQYF.

This clone turned up a few times. The rearrangement uses TRBV2 and TRBJ1-1, with TRBD1 identical over 8 bases. Per germline, CDR1 SNHLY and CDR2 FYNNEI. V was pared by 7 bases and J by 1 base, with 14 bases of the junction left unmatched. This CDR3 comprises 17 residues. The CDR3 loop reads CASIYPGQAAGNTEAFF. CDR3 bases: TGTGCCAGCATCTATCCGGGACAGGCGGCAGGGAACACTGAAGCTTTCTTT. The complete variable domain, with remaining parts taken from reference TRBV2 and TRBJ1-1, reads EPEVTQTPSHQVTQMGQEVILRCVPISNHLYFYWYRQILGQKVEFLVSFYNNEISEKSEIFDDQFSVERPDGSNFTLKIRSTKLEDSAMYFCASIYPGQAAGNTEAFFGQGTRLTVV.

This clone was observed a single time. J is TRBJ2-1 and V is TRBV10-3; TRBD2 agrees at 14 bases. The CDR3 extends over 15 amino acids. The trim removed 6 bases at V and 4 bases at J, leaving 2 bases unmatched. Germline values: CDR1 ENHRY, CDR2 SYGVKD. This CDR3 reads CAIRGLAGAYNEQFF. The CDR3 nucleotides are TGTGCCATCAGGGGACTAGCGGGGGCTTACAATGAGCAGTTCTTC.

The V gene is TRBV5-1, the J gene TRBJ2-5; TRBD2 agrees at 10 bases. The J call may be wrong; the DNA end is better matched by TRBJ2-7. The CDR3 is 15 residues long. CDR1 SGHRS and CDR2 YFSETQ come from the germline V gene. The CDR3 region is CASSLRASGGYEQYF. CDR3 DNA sequence: TGCGCCAGCAGCTTGAGGGCTAGCGGGGGTTACGAGCAGTACTTC.

The rearrangement joins TRBV7-9 to TRBJ1-6; unclear D gene. V shed 5 bases and J shed 9 bases, with 20 bases lying between them. The germline gives CDR1 SEHNR, CDR2 FQNEAQ (reference sequence). This CDR3 contains 16 residues. CDR3 residues: CASSPPLPGSSSPLHF. The CDR3 nucleotides read TGTGCCAGCAGCCCTCCCTTGCCGGGAAGTAGTTCACCCCTCCACTTT.

The V call is TRBV29-1, the J call TRBJ2-3, with 10 nucleotides matching TRBD2. CDR1 is SQVTM and CDR2 is ANQGSEA in the germline V gene. The V and J ends lost 2 bases and 2 bases, in that order; junction bases with no gene match: 4. The CDR3 runs to 15 residues. As DNA, the CDR3 is TGCAGCGTTGAAAGGCTAGCGGGGGACACAGATACGCAGTATTTT. It translates to CSVERLAGDTDTQYF.

This chain connects TRBV14 to TRBJ2-7; tentative D call: TRBD1 (5 bases). The CDR3 extends over 15 amino acids. V lost 2 bases, J lost 5 bases, and 16 bases lay in between. The V gene's germline CDR1 is SGHDN and CDR2 FVKESK. The DNA of the CDR3 is TGTGCCAGCAGCCAACATGGACAACCAAAGGACGAGCAGTACTTC. This sequence encodes CASSQHGQPKDEQYF.

This clone came up a few times. The chain carries TRBV29-1 and TRBJ2-4; possibly TRBD1 for D (6 bases). This CDR3 comprises 14 residues. The ends were cut back, 7 bases at V and 7 bases at J, with 20 bases in the middle. Germline CDR1 SQVTM, CDR2 ANQGSEA. The CDR3 is CSAWSGATGNIQYF. CDR3 DNA: TGCAGCGCTTGGTCAGGGGCGACCGGGAACATTCAGTACTTC.

As regards this clone: The junction departs from the called germline gene at one end, perhaps through a read error. This rearrangement joins TRBV7-6 to TRBJ1-5; perhaps TRBD1 as D (5 bases). The CDR3 runs to 15 residues. Per germline, CDR1 SGHVS and CDR2 FNYEAQ. This CDR3 reads CASSLEVGGSQLQHF. CDR3 nucleotides: TGTGCCAGCAGCTTAGAAGTGGGGGGAAGTCAGCTCCAGCATTTT.

CDR3 sequence reads: CASSLDYGQGGDTQYF. The DNA of the CDR3 is TGCGCCAGCAGCTTGGATTATGGACAGGGCGGGGATACGCAGTATTTT. The chain combines TRBV5-1 with TRBJ2-3; 8 nucleotides match TRBD1. With V trimmed by 0 bases and J by 6 bases, 9 bases remained unmatched. The CDR3 spans 16 residues. CDR1 is SGHRS, CDR2 YFSETQ, per germline.

V usage is TRBV9 and J usage is TRBJ1-2; D call uncertain. Trimming took 0 bases from V and 8 from J, leaving 11 bases between them. Per germline, CDR1 SGDLS and CDR2 YYNGEE. The CDR3 runs to 13 residues. The CDR3 sequence: CASSVALEGGYTF. The CDR3 nucleotides read TGTGCCAGCAGCGTAGCTTTGGAGGGCGGCTACACCTTC.

The V gene is TRBV9, the J gene TRBJ1-1, with D possibly TRBD1 on 5 matching bases. Germline assignment: CDR1 SGDLS and CDR2 YYNGEE. The V and J ends lost 4 bases and 4 bases respectively, with 11 bases between them. The CDR3 is 13 amino acids. The CDR3 region is CASSYGGGTEAFF. The CDR3 DNA follows: TGTGCCAGCAGCTATGGGGGGGGCACTGAAGCTTTCTTT.